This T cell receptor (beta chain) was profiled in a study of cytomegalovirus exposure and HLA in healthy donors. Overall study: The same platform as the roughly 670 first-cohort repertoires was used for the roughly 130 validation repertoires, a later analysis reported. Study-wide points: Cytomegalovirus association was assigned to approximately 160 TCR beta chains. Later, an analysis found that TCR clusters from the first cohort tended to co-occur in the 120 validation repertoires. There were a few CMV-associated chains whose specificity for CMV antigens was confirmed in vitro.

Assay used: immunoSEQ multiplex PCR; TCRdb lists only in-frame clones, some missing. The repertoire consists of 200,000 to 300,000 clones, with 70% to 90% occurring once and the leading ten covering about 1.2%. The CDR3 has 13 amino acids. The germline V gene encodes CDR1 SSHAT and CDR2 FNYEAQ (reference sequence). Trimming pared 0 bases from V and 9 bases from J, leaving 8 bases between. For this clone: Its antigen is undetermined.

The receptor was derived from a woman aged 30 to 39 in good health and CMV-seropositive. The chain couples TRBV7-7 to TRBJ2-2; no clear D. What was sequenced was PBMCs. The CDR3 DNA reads TGTGCCAGCAGCTTAGCTAGCAGCAGGGAGCTGTTTTTT. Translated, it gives CASSLASSRELFF.